The 27 T cell receptor beta chains listed next were all sequenced from one sample in a study of cytomegalovirus exposure and HLA in healthy donors. The PCR employed 60 Vbeta primers together with 13 Jbeta primers. TCRdb keeps only in-frame clones here, not all; method: immunoSEQ multiplex PCR. This sample's clone table lists fewer than 35,000 clones. Sequenced input: PBMCs. These TCRs come from a female donor in good health and CMV-seronegative.

The chain combines TRBV6-5 with TRBJ1-6; D remains ambiguous. There are 16 residues in the CDR3. Trimming shortened V by 2 bases and J by 1 base, and 9 bases separated the two germline ends. CDR1 and CDR2 from the germline V gene are MNHEY and SVGAGI. CDR3: CASSYGSGSYNSPLHF. The CDR3 bases are TGTGCCAGCAGTTACGGTTCGGGATCCTATAATTCACCCCTCCACTTT.

The V call is TRBV5-1, the J call TRBJ2-7; D gene ambiguous. CDR3 size: 12 residues. V lost 7 bases and J lost 4, with 12 bases in between. The germline V gene encodes CDR1 SGHRS and CDR2 YFSETQ. DNA for the CDR3: TGCGCCAGCCGCTACGGGTCTTACGAGCAGTACTTC. Protein sequence: CASRYGSYEQYF. The full variable domain, in which reference TRBV5-1 and TRBJ2-7 provide the parts outside the CDR3, is KAGVTQTPRYLIKTRGQQVTLSCSPISGHRSVSWYQQTPGQGLQFLFEYFSETQRNKGNFPGRFSGRQFSNSRSEMNVSTLELGDSALYLCASRYGSYEQYFGPGTRLTVT.

The gene calls are TRBV28 and TRBJ1-5; 7 bases map to TRBD1. In germline, CDR1 is MDHEN, CDR2 SYDVKM. The length of the CDR3 is 12 residues. J lost 6 bases, V lost 7 bases, and 3 bases had no gene match. The CDR3 bases are TGTGCCAGCAACGCAGGGGGTCAGCCCCAGCATTTT. Its translation: CASNAGGQPQHF.

V gene TRBV15 combines with J gene TRBJ2-5; 10 bases are shared with TRBD2. The length of the CDR3 is 16 residues. In germline, CDR1 is LNHNV, CDR2 YYDKDF (reference sequence). The V segment lost 1 base and the J segment 2 bases; nucleotides outside the gene matches: 4. Here the CDR3 reads CATSRVVLAGQETQYF. Written as DNA, the CDR3 is TGTGCCACCAGCAGAGTTGTACTAGCGGGACAAGAGACCCAGTACTTC.

This rearrangement joins TRBV7-2 to TRBJ1-6, with D maybe TRBD1 (6 bases). The CDR3 extends over 17 amino acids. The V end was cut by 1 base, the J end by 10 bases, with 20 bases between. CDR1 SGHTA and CDR2 FQGNSA come from the germline V gene. The CDR3 reads CASSLVASSSGASPLHF. For the CDR3, the DNA is TGTGCCAGCAGCTTAGTGGCGTCTTCGTCAGGGGCCTCACCCCTCCACTTT. The full variable domain, in which reference TRBV7-2 and TRBJ1-6 provide the parts outside the CDR3, is GAGVSQSPSNKVTEKGKDVELRCDPISGHTALYWYRQSLGQGLEFLIYFQGNSAPDKSGLPSDRFSAERTGGSVSTLTIQRTQQEDSAVYLCASSLVASSSGASPLHFGNGTRLTVT.

The V gene is TRBV11-2, the J gene TRBJ2-7; D is undetermined. The CDR3 spans 14 residues. From germline, CDR1 is SGHAT and CDR2 FQNNGV. V was cut by 1 base and J by 0 bases, with 7 bases left in between. The CDR3 is CASSLVRSSYEQYF. In DNA, the CDR3 is TGTGCCAGCAGCTTAGTGAGGAGCTCCTACGAGCAGTACTTC.

The chain employs TRBV5-1 and TRBJ2-3, with 9 nucleotides matching TRBD2. Germline CDR1 reads SGHRS; CDR2 reads YFSETQ. This CDR3 has 14 residues. Trimming cost V 3 bases and J 5 bases; bases outside gene matches: 4. CDR3 DNA: TGCGCCAGCAGCTCTAGCGGGGTTGGAGATACGCAGTATTTT. This gives the protein CASSSSGVGDTQYF. The variable domain in full, completed from reference TRBV5-1 and TRBJ2-3, reads KAGVTQTPRYLIKTRGQQVTLSCSPISGHRSVSWYQQTPGQGLQFLFEYFSETQRNKGNFPGRFSGRQFSNSRSEMNVSTLELGDSALYLCASSSSGVGDTQYFGPGTRLTVL.

The chain joins TRBV6-4 to TRBJ2-2, with D possibly matching TRBD1 (6 bases). CDR3 length: 15 amino acids. Trimming left V 2 bases short and J 5 bases short, with 12 bases between. Looked up from germline, CDR1 is MRHNA and CDR2 is SNTAGT. CDR3 DNA: TGTGCCAGCAGTGACGAGCTAGGGGGTACCGGGGAGCTGTTTTTT. This gives the protein CASSDELGGTGELFF.

This chain connects TRBV27 to TRBJ1-2; D is undetermined. Germline V CDR1 and CDR2: MNHEY, SMNVEV (reference sequence). CDR3 length equals 15 residues. Trimming left V 6 bases short and J 6 bases short, with 20 bases between. The CDR3 DNA is TGTGCCAGCAGCCCCGGCGGAGGTCAACCTGATGGCTACACCTTC. Translation gives CASSPGGGQPDGYTF.

V is TRBV15 and J is TRBJ2-1; D is perhaps TRBD1 (7 bases). From germline, CDR1 is LNHNV and CDR2 YYDKDF (reference sequence). The CDR3 contains 15 residues. V lost 0 bases, J lost 9 bases, and 15 bases lay in between. The CDR3 loop reads CATSRDPTGEVEQFF. The CDR3 DNA reads as TGTGCCACCAGCAGAGATCCCACAGGGGAGGTTGAGCAGTTCTTC.

CDR3 nucleotides: TGTGCCAGCAGCCCCGGAGACAGAAGCACAGATACGCAGTATTTT. Translated, it gives CASSPGDRSTDTQYF. The chain recombines TRBV7-9 with TRBJ2-3; D perhaps matches TRBD1 (5 bases). CDR3 size: 15 residues. Trimming left V 5 bases short and J 0 bases short, with 12 bases between. Germline CDR1 is SEHNR and CDR2 is FQNEAQ (reference sequence).

The chain has TRBV16 and TRBJ2-7; TRBD1 aligns across 7 bases. There are 15 residues in the CDR3. Germline-derived CDR1 and CDR2 are KGHSY and FQNENV. V shed 4 bases, J shed 3 bases, and the junction held 9 bases outside the gene matches. The CDR3 reads CASSPLDRDGYEQYF. The CDR3 DNA follows: TGTGCCAGCAGCCCACTAGACAGGGACGGCTACGAGCAGTACTTC.

The rearrangement joins TRBV5-1 to TRBJ1-1, with 9 bases lining up with TRBD1. The junction had 3 bases not matched to a gene; V was cut back by 4 bases and J by 5 bases. CDR1 and CDR2 from the germline V gene are SGHRS and YFSETQ. CDR3 length equals 13 residues. The CDR3 is CASSPGQGTEAFF. The CDR3 nucleotides read TGCGCCAGCAGCCCGGGACAGGGTACTGAAGCTTTCTTT.

The chain combines TRBV11-1 with TRBJ2-4; TRBD1 agrees at 10 bases. This CDR3 has 14 residues. The germline V gene encodes CDR1 SGHAT and CDR2 FQDESV (reference sequence). J lost 8 bases, V lost 5 bases, and 6 bases had no gene match. The CDR3 nucleotides read TGTGCCAGCAGCCGGGACAGGGGTAGGGACATTCAGTACTTC. Amino acid sequence: CASSRDRGRDIQYF.

V and J are TRBV18 and TRBJ2-5, with D tentatively TRBD1 (6 bases). The germline V and J ends were trimmed by 2 bases and 2 bases, with 15 bases remaining between them. CDR1 and CDR2 from the germline V gene are KGHSH and LQKENI. This CDR3 contains 16 residues. The CDR3 DNA follows: TGTGCCAGCTCACCATTTAGGGGGTCCCTTCAAGAGACCCAGTACTTC. Translation gives CASSPFRGSLQETQYF.

The chain has TRBV19 and TRBJ2-7; 12 bases match TRBD2. Looked up from germline, CDR1 is LNHDA and CDR2 is SQIVND (reference sequence). Trimming cost V 4 bases and J 0 bases; bases outside gene matches: 7. This CDR3 comprises 17 residues. The CDR3 DNA sequence: TGTGCCAGTAGTAGACTAGCGGGGGCCGGAAGCTCCTACGAGCAGTACTTC. This codes for CASSRLAGAGSSYEQYF.

This sequence joins TRBV5-1 and TRBJ1-4; possibly TRBD1 for D (5 bases). V dropped 0 bases and J dropped 5 bases, with 8 bases sitting between them. The V gene's germline CDR1 is SGHRS and CDR2 YFSETQ. The CDR3 is 14 residues long. CDR3 sequence reads: CASSLGAGNEKLFF. CDR3 coding DNA: TGCGCCAGCAGCTTGGGGGCAGGGAATGAAAAACTGTTTTTT.

V is TRBV5-5 and J is TRBJ1-4; TRBD1 agrees at 7 bases. CDR1 and CDR2 (germline): SGHKS, YYEKEE (reference sequence). Germline trimming cut 5 bases from V and 6 bases from J; bases unmatched to any gene: 10. The CDR3 consists of 15 residues. The CDR3 is CASRSHQGDDEKLFF. The CDR3 region has the DNA TGTGCCAGCAGATCCCACCAGGGGGATGATGAAAAACTGTTTTTT. Variable domain in full (rest from reference TRBV5-5 and TRBJ1-4): DAGVTQSPTHLIKTRGQQVTLRCSPISGHKSVSWYQQVLGQGPQFIFQYYEKEERGRGNFPDRFSARQFPNYSSELNVNALLLGDSALYLCASRSHQGDDEKLFFGSGTQLSVL.

This chain uses TRBV7-3 with TRBJ2-1; TRBD1 aligns across 10 bases. The V and J ends lost 5 bases and 2 bases, in that order; junction bases with no gene match: 6. Germline assignment: CDR1 SGHTA and CDR2 FQGTGA. The CDR3 runs 16 residues. DNA for the CDR3: TGTGCCAGCAGCCCCCGGGACAGGGGAACCTACAATGAGCAGTTCTTC. This translates into CASSPRDRGTYNEQFF.

V and J are TRBV19 and TRBJ1-1; 7 nucleotides match TRBD1. The CDR3 covers 16 residues. CDR1 LNHDA and CDR2 SQIVND come from the germline V gene (reference sequence). The J segment lost 1 base and the V segment lost 3 bases, leaving 8 bases of the junction unmatched. Here the CDR3 reads CASSMGIGTANTEAFF. The CDR3 nucleotides read TGTGCCAGTAGTATGGGGATTGGGACAGCGAACACTGAAGCTTTCTTT.

The rearrangement uses TRBV4-3 and TRBJ2-7, with 10 bases that match TRBD1. The germline V gene encodes CDR1 LGHNA and CDR2 YSLEER. This CDR3 spans 15 amino acids. The ends lost 4 bases at V and 3 bases at J; junction bases unmatched: 6. This CDR3 is CASSLSDRGIYEQYF. As DNA, the CDR3 is TGCGCCAGCAGCCTTTCGGACAGGGGGATCTACGAGCAGTACTTC.

The CDR3 DNA sequence: TGTGCCAGCAGTTTAGCAGGGTTGACTGAAGCTTTCTTT. It yields the protein CASSLAGLTEAFF. The chain uses TRBV27 and TRBJ1-1; TRBD1 might be the D (5 bases). The CDR3 is 13 residues long. The V and J ends lost 2 bases and 5 bases respectively, with 9 bases between them. Germline V gene data show CDR1 as MNHEY and CDR2 as SMNVEV (reference sequence).

This rearrangement joins TRBV30 to TRBJ2-7; 7 nucleotides agree with TRBD2. This CDR3 is 15 amino acids long. Germline values: CDR1 GTSNPN, CDR2 SVGIG (reference sequence). V gave up 3 bases and J gave up 0 bases; unmatched junction bases: 8. CDR3 protein: CAWRRASGISYEQYF. The DNA for the CDR3 is TGTGCCTGGAGGAGGGCTAGCGGCATCTCCTACGAGCAGTACTTC.

This chain connects TRBV28 to TRBJ1-4, with 11 bases aligning to TRBD1. Germline V lookup: CDR1 MDHEN, CDR2 SYDVKM. Unmatched junction bases numbered 11, after V lost 5 bases and J lost 3 bases. This CDR3 is built from 18 residues. The chain's CDR3 is CASSDGQGARFANEKLFF. In nucleotides, the CDR3 is TGTGCCAGCAGTGACGGACAGGGGGCGCGCTTTGCTAATGAAAAACTGTTTTTT.

This sequence joins TRBV7-9 and TRBJ1-1, with D hard to call. The length of the CDR3 is 14 residues. The germline CDR1 and CDR2 sequences are SEHNR and FQNEAQ (reference sequence). V was cut by 1 base and J by 0 bases, with 6 bases left in between. The CDR3 coding sequence is TGTGCCAGCAGCTTAGTGAGGATGAACACTGAAGCTTTCTTT. Its translation: CASSLVRMNTEAFF.

This rearrangement joins TRBV29-1 to TRBJ2-7; tentatively, D is TRBD1 (7 bases). The CDR3 sequence is 13 residues long. The V gene lost 7 bases and the J gene lost 2 bases, with 15 bases spanning the gap. Germline values: CDR1 SQVTM, CDR2 ANQGSEA. In DNA form, the CDR3 reads TGCAGCGCGAGGAGGGGGCCAACCTACGAGCAGTACTTC. Its protein product is CSARRGPTYEQYF.

J is TRBJ2-7 and V is TRBV5-4; 7 bases match TRBD1. The V segment lost 4 bases and the J segment 6 bases; nucleotides outside the gene matches: 7. The length of the CDR3 is 13 residues. Germline CDR1 and CDR2: SGHNT and YYREEE (reference sequence). The CDR3 region has the DNA TGTGCCAGCAGCCCGACAGGGAATGGCGAGCAGTACTTC. It yields the protein CASSPTGNGEQYF.